A single sample gave rise to the 31 T cell receptor beta chains below, sequenced in a study of post-analysis software for immune sequencing data. Findings and caveats of the study: In patients, TRBV5-6, TRBV5-1 and TRBV20-1 belonged to five TRBV segments found more frequently than in controls.

No cognate antigen is known for these TCRs. Unique molecular identifiers featured in each of the TCR beta cDNA libraries. Each CDR3 protein is one row after TCRdb ran MiXCR on the PCR reads. The table shows approximately 630,000 distinct CDR3 sequences, with roughly three fifths occurring only once. Sequencing was done on a sample of blood. These receptors were collected from a girl aged 2 to 9 with multiple sclerosis.

The J gene is TRBJ2-1, the V gene TRBV3-1, with D possibly matching TRBD1 (6 bases). Per the germline V gene, CDR1 is LGHDT and CDR2 is YNNKEL (reference sequence). This CDR3 region has 16 residues. The V and J ends lost 4 bases and 5 bases respectively, with 18 bases between them. The CDR3 region is CASSLEGDAPDNEQFF. CDR3 DNA: TGTGCCAGCAGCCTAGAGGGGGACGCTCCGGACAATGAGCAGTTCTTC.

This chain connects TRBV20-1 to TRBJ1-2, with unresolved D. This CDR3 region has 11 residues. Trimming shortened V by 5 bases and J by 6 bases, and 10 bases separated the two germline ends. Germline CDR1 reads DFQATT; CDR2 reads SNEGSKA (reference sequence). This chain's CDR3 is CSARYGDGYTF. The CDR3, as DNA: TGCAGTGCTCGATACGGGGATGGCTACACCTTC.

The chain carries TRBV9 and TRBJ1-2; tentative D call: TRBD1 (5 bases). Germline values: CDR1 SGDLS, CDR2 YYNGEE. The CDR3 loop spans 13 amino acids. V lost 4 bases and J 4 bases, leaving 11 bases between the germline ends. The CDR3 protein is CASSPYGAYGYTF. CDR3 DNA: TGTGCCAGCAGCCCCTACGGGGCCTATGGCTACACCTTC.

The rearrangement uses TRBV12-5 and TRBJ2-1; D call uncertain. Germline CDR1 is LGHNT and CDR2 is FRNRAP. Trimming stripped 4 bases from V and 4 bases from J, with 11 bases between. The CDR3 has 14 amino acids. The CDR3 DNA sequence: TGTGCTAGTGGTTCCGCCGACGGATACAATGAGCAGTTCTTC. Protein sequence: CASGSADGYNEQFF.

V usage is TRBV4-3 and J usage is TRBJ1-2; maybe TRBD1 (5 bases). Germline loops: CDR1 LGHNA, CDR2 YSLEER. V was clipped by 0 bases and J by 4 bases, with 12 bases between them. This CDR3 region has 15 residues. The CDR3 sequence: CASSQESLGTYGYTF. CDR3 sequence (DNA): TGCGCCAGCAGCCAAGAGTCTTTAGGGACCTATGGCTACACCTTC.

There are many counts of this clonotype. This sequence joins TRBV5-1 and TRBJ2-5, with D hard to call. The CDR3 runs to 12 residues. The germline V and J ends were trimmed by 0 bases and 4 bases, with 4 bases remaining between them. Germline lookup yields CDR1 SGHRS and CDR2 YFSETQ. CDR3 in DNA: TGCGCCAGCAGCTTGGAGGGAGAGACCCAGTACTTC. Protein product: CASSLEGETQYF.

This clonotype was detected only a few times. The gene calls are TRBV15 and TRBJ2-3; 10 positions agree with TRBD2. Trimming removed 2 bases from V and 1 base from J; junction bases left unmatched: 3. CDR3 length equals 16 residues. The germline V gene encodes CDR1 LNHNV and CDR2 YYDKDF (reference sequence). Written as DNA, the CDR3 is TGTGCCACCAGCAGACCCCTAGCGGGAGGCACAGATACGCAGTATTTT. Translated, it gives CATSRPLAGGTDTQYF.

The chain joins TRBV4-3 to TRBJ2-3; 8 bases are a match to TRBD2. The CDR3 sequence is 16 residues long. The V gene's germline CDR1 is LGHNA and CDR2 YSLEER. Trimming at V came to 0 bases and at J to 6 bases, leaving 8 bases not matched to a gene. Here the CDR3 reads CASSQDLSGGADTQYF. The CDR3 DNA reads TGCGCCAGCAGCCAAGATTTAAGCGGGGGTGCGGATACGCAGTATTTT.

The chain links TRBV29-1 to TRBJ1-2, with TRBD1 matching 7 bases. Trimming took 5 bases from V and 4 from J; bases not matched to a gene: 10. There are 14 residues in the CDR3. CDR1 is SQVTM, CDR2 ANQGSEA, per germline. The CDR3 is CSVRSGQSPYGYTF. CDR3 DNA: TGCAGCGTTAGATCGGGACAGTCCCCCTATGGCTACACCTTC.

This clonotype was counted a single time. The J gene is TRBJ1-5, the V gene TRBV7-2; 9 bases align to TRBD1. Germline assignment: CDR1 SGHTA and CDR2 FQGNSA. The CDR3 loop spans 17 amino acids. V trimming: 4 bases; J trimming: 5 bases; junction bases outside the gene matches: 12. The CDR3: CASSSPAGDRVDQPQHF. The CDR3 DNA sequence: TGTGCCAGCAGCTCCCCGGCCGGGGACAGGGTGGATCAGCCCCAGCATTTT.

The J gene is TRBJ2-6, the V gene TRBV5-5, with no clear D. This CDR3 is built from 16 residues. Looked up from germline, CDR1 is SGHKS and CDR2 is YYEKEE (reference sequence). Deletions cut 2 bases from V and 0 bases from J, with 9 bases between. CDR3 in amino acids: CASSFDGDSGANVLTF. The CDR3 DNA is TGTGCCAGCAGCTTCGATGGGGACTCTGGGGCCAACGTCCTGACTTTC. Full variable domain (outside the CDR3, taken from reference TRBV5-5 and TRBJ2-6): DAGVTQSPTHLIKTRGQQVTLRCSPISGHKSVSWYQQVLGQGPQFIFQYYEKEERGRGNFPDRFSARQFPNYSSELNVNALLLGDSALYLCASSFDGDSGANVLTFGAGSRLTVL.

The chain's CDR3 is CASSPGRNLHNEQFF. The CDR3 coding sequence is TGTGCCAGCAGCCCCGGACGGAATCTGCACAATGAGCAGTTCTTC. The V call is TRBV7-2, the J call TRBJ2-1; D unclear. Germline V gives CDR1 SGHTA, CDR2 FQGNSA. Trimming shortened V by 5 bases and J by 5 bases, and 16 bases separated the two germline ends. The CDR3 contains 15 residues. Filled out from reference TRBV7-2 and TRBJ2-1, the complete variable domain reads GAGVSQSPSNKVTEKGKDVELRCDPISGHTALYWYRQSLGQGLEFLIYFQGNSAPDKSGLPSDRFSAERTGGSVSTLTIQRTQQEDSAVYLCASSPGRNLHNEQFFGPGTRLTVL.

The V call is TRBV5-1, the J call TRBJ2-2; 12 bases fit TRBD2. The CDR3 is 17 residues long. CDR1 SGHRS and CDR2 YFSETQ come from the germline V gene. The V segment lost 4 bases and the J segment 4 bases; nucleotides outside the gene matches: 8. Here the CDR3 reads CASSATSGGPGTGELFF. The CDR3 DNA follows: TGCGCCAGCAGCGCGACTAGCGGGGGCCCGGGCACCGGGGAGCTGTTTTTT.

This chain uses TRBV7-3 with TRBJ1-1, with a possible D match to TRBD1 (6 bases). Between the trimmed V and J ends, which lost 5 bases and 8 bases, there was a span of 15 bases. The CDR3 spans 13 residues. CDR1 and CDR2 from the germline V gene are SGHTA and FQGTGA. CDR3 sequence (DNA): TGTGCCAGCAGCCGAGGACAGTCCTTCGAAGCTTTCTTT. Protein product: CASSRGQSFEAFF.

This chain uses TRBV28 with TRBJ1-5; possible D gene TRBD1, 6 bases. The CDR3 runs to 14 residues. Germline V CDR1 and CDR2: MDHEN, SYDVKM. Trimming removed 8 bases at V and 1 base at J, with 12 bases between. CDR3 residues: CASSGTPSNQPQHF. The CDR3 nucleotides are TGTGCCAGCTCCGGGACACCGAGCAATCAGCCCCAGCATTTT.

The chain recombines TRBV12-3 or TRBV12-4 with TRBJ1-1; D gene uncertain. The CDR3 spans 12 residues. V was trimmed by 5 bases and J by 5 bases, leaving 9 bases between them. CDR3 amino acids: CASSTSGTEAFF. DNA of the CDR3: TGTGCCAGCAGTACCTCGGGTACTGAAGCTTTCTTT.

The table lists this clonotype with a count of one. V usage is TRBV5-5 and J usage is TRBJ2-1; D possibly corresponds to TRBD2 (5 bases). CDR3 size: 17 residues. Germline CDR1 and CDR2: SGHKS and YYEKEE (reference sequence). Trimming stripped 1 base from V and 5 bases from J, with 19 bases between. DNA of the CDR3: TGTGCCAGCAGCTTGTCCGTTCGACGGGAATCCAACAATGAGCAGTTCTTC. Translation: CASSLSVRRESNNEQFF.

V is TRBV7-9 and J is TRBJ2-5; no reliable D call. Per the germline V gene, CDR1 is SEHNR and CDR2 is FQNEAQ (reference sequence). The CDR3 is 14 residues long. V was trimmed by 6 bases and J by 2 bases, leaving 13 bases between them. The CDR3 reads CASSVGFLQETQYF. CDR3 nucleotides: TGTGCCAGCAGTGTCGGATTCTTACAAGAGACCCAGTACTTC.

J is TRBJ1-1 and V is TRBV4-1, with D maybe TRBD1 (6 bases). The CDR3 runs to 15 residues. The germline gives CDR1 MGHRA, CDR2 YSYEKL. V lost 1 base and J 3 bases, leaving 12 bases between the germline ends. CDR3 coding DNA: TGCGCCAGCAGCCAAGTCGCCAGGGGTGACACTGAAGCTTTCTTT. It is translated as CASSQVARGDTEAFF.

The rearrangement links TRBV25-1 to TRBJ2-3; D uncertain. Germline V gene sequence: CDR1 MGHDK, CDR2 SYGVNS. The CDR3 has 13 residues. The V gene lost 8 bases and the J gene lost 4 bases, with 13 bases spanning the gap. The CDR3 DNA reads as TGTGCCAGCTCCCTTAGTATCGCAGATACGCAGTATTTT. It specifies CASSLSIADTQYF.

The rearrangement uses TRBV10-3 and TRBJ2-1; D unresolved. V shed 5 bases and J shed 8 bases, with 7 bases lying between them. The CDR3 extends over 11 amino acids. Germline V gene sequence: CDR1 ENHRY, CDR2 SYGVKD. Here the CDR3 DNA reads TGTGCCATCAGTCTGGAAGATGAGCAGTTCTTC. Protein sequence: CAISLEDEQFF.

There are a few counts of this clonotype. The rearrangement links TRBV4-1 to TRBJ2-5; D unclear. The CDR3 is 15 amino acids. CDR1 MGHRA and CDR2 YSYEKL come from the germline V gene. Between the trimmed V and J ends, which lost 1 base and 7 bases, there was a span of 16 bases. The chain's CDR3 is CASSQGRWSDGTQYF. For the CDR3, the DNA is TGCGCCAGCAGCCAAGGCCGCTGGAGCGATGGGACCCAGTACTTC.

This clonotype was recorded a few times. This chain links TRBV2 with TRBJ2-1, with 7 bases identical to TRBD2. CDR1 SNHLY and CDR2 FYNNEI come from the germline V gene. Germline trimming cut 4 bases from V and 7 bases from J; bases unmatched to any gene: 13. The CDR3 is 16 residues long. This chain's CDR3 is CASSAFPAGVGNEQFF. CDR3 DNA: TGTGCCAGCAGTGCTTTCCCTGCGGGAGTTGGTAATGAGCAGTTCTTC.

This clonotype showed up just a few times. The chain recombines TRBV18 with TRBJ2-3; no definite D call. The length of the CDR3 is 13 residues. The V gene's germline CDR1 is KGHSH and CDR2 LQKENI. Deletions cut 0 bases from V and 4 bases from J, with 5 bases between. The CDR3 coding sequence is TGTGCCAGCTCACCACCCGGAGCAGATACGCAGTATTTT. Amino acids: CASSPPGADTQYF.

This sequence joins TRBV29-1 and TRBJ2-1; D is ambiguous. Germline V gene lookup returns CDR1 SQVTM and CDR2 ANQGSEA. V was pared by 4 bases and J by 6 bases, with 7 bases between. The CDR3 runs to 11 residues. This CDR3 is CSVARTNEQFF. The CDR3 region has the DNA TGCAGCGTTGCTCGGACCAATGAGCAGTTCTTC.

V and J are TRBV10-2 and TRBJ2-5, with D maybe TRBD2 (6 bases). V was trimmed by 3 bases and J by 5 bases, leaving 13 bases between them. The CDR3 is 14 amino acids. The germline V gene has CDR1 WSHSY and CDR2 SAAADI. CDR3 nucleotide sequence: TGCGCCAGCAGTGACGACTTGAGCGGGGAGACCCAGTACTTC. It yields the protein CASSDDLSGETQYF.

This chain connects TRBV20-1 to TRBJ2-7; TRBD1 matches 7 bases. CDR1 is DFQATT and CDR2 is SNEGSKA in the germline V gene (reference sequence). The CDR3 is 14 amino acids. J lost 3 bases, V lost 3 bases, and 8 bases had no gene match. CDR3 residues: CSASPPDRFYEQYF. The CDR3 DNA reads TGCAGTGCTAGCCCTCCGGACAGGTTCTACGAGCAGTACTTC.

V is TRBV29-1 and J is TRBJ1-1; 9 bases match TRBD1. This CDR3 has 12 residues. V gave up 7 bases and J gave up 5 bases; unmatched junction bases: 5. The germline CDR1 and CDR2 sequences are SQVTM and ANQGSEA. CDR3 protein: CSAGQGRTEAFF. Written as DNA, the CDR3 is TGCAGCGCTGGACAGGGGCGAACTGAAGCTTTCTTT.

The chain joins TRBV2 to TRBJ2-3, with D possibly TRBD2 on 5 matching bases. Trimming stripped 2 bases from V and 3 bases from J, with 9 bases between. Germline CDR1 reads SNHLY; CDR2 reads FYNNEI. The CDR3 spans 14 residues. The CDR3 sequence is CASSERRRTDTQYF. In DNA, the CDR3 is TGTGCCAGCAGTGAACGGAGGAGGACAGATACGCAGTATTTT.

The rearrangement links TRBV15 to TRBJ1-2, with D possibly being TRBD1 (6 bases). Germline V gene sequence: CDR1 LNHNV, CDR2 YYDKDF (reference sequence). The CDR3 is 15 amino acids. V was trimmed by 1 base and J by 1 base, leaving 10 bases between them. The CDR3 here is CATSRAPGDNYGYTF. DNA for the CDR3: TGTGCCACCAGCAGAGCCCCAGGGGATAACTATGGCTACACCTTC.

This clonotype has only a few counts. The V and J genes are TRBV20-1 and TRBJ2-3, with 8 nucleotides matching TRBD1. Per germline, CDR1 DFQATT and CDR2 SNEGSKA (reference sequence). With V trimmed by 3 bases and J by 3 bases, 14 bases remained unmatched. The length of the CDR3 is 17 residues. CDR3 residues: CSASSRDRGLETDTQYF. The CDR3 nucleotides are TGCAGTGCTAGTTCACGAGACAGGGGATTGGAAACAGATACGCAGTATTTT.